The clone carrying this T cell receptor beta chain has ten or more counts. The sample originates from a study of human T cells and chemical hapten exposure. Turning to the study itself: DPC (0.01%) was patch tested on the upper back and read at 6 days.

The V end lost 5 bases, the J end lost 0 bases, and 11 bases lay between the germline ends. Germline V gene sequence: CDR1 SGHNT, CDR2 YENEEA. This CDR3 has 15 amino acids. Sample time point: patch test 2, 6 weeks after DPC sensitization. As to treatment: therapeutic diphenylcyclopropenone sensitization with weekly scalp DPC. Unique molecular identifiers were attached to individual cDNA molecules within the library. Per the original data handling: Across samples, TCR counts had a median of roughly 100,000 and ranged from about 23,224 to 690,600. Via MiXCR, TCRdb re-called the RACE reads, giving one row per CDR3 protein. What appears here as the V and J calls and clone size reflects TCRdb's work, not the paper's. This table has 95,000 or so distinct CDR3 sequences, approximately 10% appearing once.

The rearrangement uses TRBV11-3 and TRBJ2-1; no reliable D call. The sequences come from whole blood, collected in connection with sensitization to the hapten diphenylcyclopropenone (DPC). The receptor was isolated from a middle-aged woman with alopecia areata. Some clones in this sample may be carry-over from other donors' samples. The CDR3 region has the DNA TGTGCCAGCAGCCAAATAGCTACCTCCTACAATGAGCAGTTCTTC. Translation: CASSQIATSYNEQFF. Full variable domain (outside the CDR3, taken from reference TRBV11-3 and TRBJ2-1): EAGVVQSPRYKIIEKKQPVAFWCNPISGHNTLYWYLQNLGQGPELLIRYENEEAVDDSQLPKDRFSAERLKGVDSTLKIQPAELGDSAVYLCASSQIATSYNEQFFGPGTRLTVL.